These 32 T cell receptor beta chains came from one sample sequenced in a study of CD8+ T cells in alopecia areata. Specified treatment: oral pan-JAK inhibitor, 5-10 mg twice daily. As the sequencing template, cDNA was produced by extracting RNA and reverse transcribing it. TCRdb keeps only in-frame clones here, not all; method: immunoSEQ multiplex PCR. The sample records some 180,000 clones, 40% to 65% being singletons. Sequenced here: CD8+ T cells sorted from blood, sampled at week 52, from a patient treated with tofacitinib. Receptor source: a human donor with alopecia areata.

The CDR3 DNA sequence: TGTGCCATCGGGCGACAGGGGGTCGCCTACGAGCAGTACTTC. It codes for CAIGRQGVAYEQYF. The chain combines TRBV10-3 with TRBJ2-7; 9 bases are shared with TRBD1. This CDR3 is built from 14 residues. J gave up 2 bases and V 8 bases, and 7 bases lay outside the gene matches. CDR1 ENHRY and CDR2 SYGVKD come from the germline V gene.

This clone has just a few counts. The chain combines TRBV29-1 with TRBJ2-3, with TRBD2 matching over 7 bases. Germline V gene data show CDR1 as SQVTM and CDR2 as ANQGSEA. V was pared by 5 bases and J by 3 bases, with 8 bases of the junction left unmatched. The CDR3 sequence is 14 residues long. The CDR3 nucleotides read TGCAGCGTTACGACGGGGGGTGCGACAGATACGCAGTATTTT. This translates into CSVTTGGATDTQYF.

The rearrangement links TRBV4-2 to TRBJ1-5, with 7 bases matching TRBD1. Trimming removed 0 bases from V and 6 bases from J; junction bases left unmatched: 8. The CDR3 sequence is 16 residues long. Looked up from germline, CDR1 is LGHNA and CDR2 is YNFKEQ. The CDR3 sequence is CASSQDWTGPGQPQHF. CDR3 bases: TGTGCCAGCAGCCAAGATTGGACAGGACCTGGTCAGCCCCAGCATTTT.

This clone appeared a few times. V and J are TRBV30 and TRBJ1-1, with 9 nucleotides matching TRBD1. Germline V CDR1 and CDR2: GTSNPN, SVGIG (reference sequence). J lost 5 bases, V lost 4 bases, and 5 bases had no gene match. This CDR3 has 13 residues. The CDR3 DNA reads as TGTGCCTGGAAATACGGGACAGGGACTGAAGCTTTCTTT. This gives the protein CAWKYGTGTEAFF.

The CDR3 loop is CASSRLGTGELFF. CDR3 coding DNA: TGTGCCAGCAGTCGACTAGGCACCGGGGAGCTGTTTTTT. V and J are TRBV6-5 and TRBJ2-2; D perhaps matches TRBD2 (6 bases). The germline CDR1 and CDR2 sequences are MNHEY and SVGAGI. V dropped 5 bases and J dropped 4 bases, with 8 bases sitting between them. The length of the CDR3 is 13 residues.

This chain links TRBV2 with TRBJ2-3; 8 bases align to TRBD1. Germline CDR1 reads SNHLY; CDR2 reads FYNNEI. The V and J ends lost 7 bases and 5 bases, in that order; junction bases with no gene match: 8. The CDR3 consists of 14 residues. The CDR3 DNA is TGTGCCAGCAAAGGTCAGGGGGCCAGAGATACGCAGTATTTT. Residues: CASKGQGARDTQYF.

This clone showed up just a few times. The V gene is TRBV27, the J gene TRBJ2-7, with D perhaps matching TRBD2 (6 bases). CDR3 length: 16 amino acids. Germline values: CDR1 MNHEY, CDR2 SMNVEV (reference sequence). The V gene lost 6 bases and the J gene lost 5 bases, with 23 bases spanning the gap. The CDR3 reads CASSPSPGTYHHEQYF. In DNA form, the CDR3 reads TGTGCCAGCAGCCCATCCCCCGGGACTTACCATCACGAGCAGTACTTC.

This clone appeared a few times. The junction differs from germline at one of its ends, possibly a read error. J is TRBJ1-6 and V is TRBV6-6; D is uncertain. CDR3 length: 13 residues. From germline, CDR1 is MNHNY and CDR2 SVGAGI (reference sequence). The CDR3 bases are TGTGCCAGCAGTGACTCGACAAATTCACCCCTCCACTTT. This gives the protein CASSDSTNSPLHF.

This sequence joins TRBV5-6 and TRBJ1-5; D is uncertain. Deletions cut 4 bases from V and 6 bases from J, with 14 bases between. The CDR3 has 14 residues. Germline CDR1 SGHDT, CDR2 YYEEEE. The CDR3 region is CASSPGMTGQPQHF. CDR3 in DNA: TGTGCCAGCAGCCCGGGAATGACCGGTCAGCCCCAGCATTTT.

The chain combines TRBV29-1 with TRBJ1-1; D gene ambiguous. Trimming took 3 bases from V and 3 from J, leaving 14 bases between them. The CDR3 spans 14 residues. Germline-derived CDR1 and CDR2 are SQVTM and ANQGSEA. CDR3 in DNA: TGCAGCGTTGACCCCCGGGGAGAGGACACTGAAGCTTTCTTT. The encoded protein is CSVDPRGEDTEAFF.

The chain uses TRBV13 and TRBJ2-3, with D unresolved. Per germline, CDR1 PRHDT and CDR2 FYEKMQ (reference sequence). The V end lost 4 bases, the J end lost 10 bases, and 15 bases lay between the germline ends. CDR3 length: 13 amino acids. The CDR3 DNA reads TGTGCCAGCAGCTCCAATATGGCCCAATCGCAGTATTTT. Amino acid sequence: CASSSNMAQSQYF.

The V call is TRBV7-9, the J call TRBJ2-1, with D perhaps TRBD1 or TRBD2 (5 bases each). The CDR3 runs to 13 residues. V lost 1 base and J 9 bases, leaving 10 bases between the germline ends. Per germline, CDR1 SEHNR and CDR2 FQNEAQ (reference sequence). The CDR3 reads CASSLGDLGEQFF. The DNA of the CDR3 is TGTGCCAGCAGCTTAGGGGACCTAGGTGAGCAGTTCTTC.

Note on this clone: The same CDR3 is also encoded by other DNA sequences in this sample. The chain employs TRBV27 and TRBJ1-1; the D is unclear. Germline lookup yields CDR1 MNHEY and CDR2 SMNVEV (reference sequence). V was pared by 3 bases and J by 0 bases, with 5 bases between. The CDR3 runs to 13 residues. CDR3 region: CASSLGMNTEAFF. CDR3 in DNA: TGTGCCAGCAGTTTGGGCATGAACACTGAAGCTTTCTTT.

The rearrangement uses TRBV2 and TRBJ2-7; tentatively, D is TRBD2 (5 bases). The ends were cut back, 1 base at V and 2 bases at J, with 9 bases in the middle. Germline CDR1 and CDR2: SNHLY and FYNNEI. CDR3 length: 14 residues. CDR3 region: CASSEDSRAYEQYF. The CDR3 DNA follows: TGTGCCAGCAGTGAAGATTCGAGGGCCTACGAGCAGTACTTC.

This clone was detected a few times. This sequence joins TRBV5-6 and TRBJ2-7, with D unresolved. CDR1 SGHDT and CDR2 YYEEEE come from the germline V gene. The V end lost 0 bases, the J end lost 2 bases, and 12 bases lay between the germline ends. The CDR3 totals 15 residues. CDR3 sequence reads: CASSLGGRRAYEQYF. In DNA form, the CDR3 reads TGTGCCAGCAGCTTGGGGGGTCGTCGGGCCTACGAGCAGTACTTC. The whole variable domain, remainder taken from reference TRBV5-6 and TRBJ2-7, is DAGVTQSPTHLIKTRGQQVTLRCSPKSGHDTVSWYQQALGQGPQFIFQYYEEEERQRGNFPDRFSGHQFPNYSSELNVNALLLGDSALYLCASSLGGRRAYEQYFGPGTRLTVT.

In its sample, this clone was seen a few times. The V gene is TRBV7-2, the J gene TRBJ2-7; 10 bases map to TRBD2. Per germline, CDR1 SGHTA and CDR2 FQGNSA. This CDR3 region has 15 residues. J gave up 2 bases and V 5 bases, and 6 bases lay outside the gene matches. CDR3 protein: CASSQQSGGAYEQYF. The CDR3 nucleotides read TGTGCCAGCAGCCAACAAAGCGGGGGGGCCTACGAGCAGTACTTC. Using reference TRBV7-2 and TRBJ2-7 for the parts outside the CDR3, the full variable domain is GAGVSQSPSNKVTEKGKDVELRCDPISGHTALYWYRQSLGQGLEFLIYFQGNSAPDKSGLPSDRFSAERTGGSVSTLTIQRTQQEDSAVYLCASSQQSGGAYEQYFGPGTRLTVT.

V usage is TRBV4-3 and J usage is TRBJ2-3; 9 nucleotides match TRBD2. Germline V gene data show CDR1 as LGHNA and CDR2 as YSLEER. With V trimmed by 0 bases and J by 1 base, 5 bases remained unmatched. This CDR3 is 17 amino acids long. The CDR3 region is CASSQDAASGGTDTQYF. The CDR3 DNA follows: TGCGCCAGCAGCCAAGATGCGGCTAGCGGGGGCACAGATACGCAGTATTTT.

The CDR3 DNA follows: TGTGCCAGCAGCCAAGATGCGACTAGCGGGGCCTACGAGCAGTACTTC. Translating it yields CASSQDATSGAYEQYF. V and J are TRBV7-8 and TRBJ2-7, with 11 bases fitting TRBD2. The V gene end was trimmed by 5 bases and the J gene end by 2 bases; junction bases not matched to a gene: 8. Per germline, CDR1 SGHVS and CDR2 FQNEAQ. The CDR3 is made up of 16 amino acids.

A few counts support this clone. The chain joins TRBV5-6 to TRBJ1-2; possibly TRBD1 for D (5 bases). V lost 2 bases to trimming and J lost 4 bases, with 15 bases between them. The CDR3 has 15 amino acids. Germline-derived CDR1 and CDR2 are SGHDT and YYEEEE. This CDR3 reads CASSFGPDSSYGYTF. DNA of the CDR3: TGTGCCAGCAGCTTCGGGCCTGACAGCAGCTATGGCTACACCTTC. Variable domain in full (rest from reference TRBV5-6 and TRBJ1-2): DAGVTQSPTHLIKTRGQQVTLRCSPKSGHDTVSWYQQALGQGPQFIFQYYEEEERQRGNFPDRFSGHQFPNYSSELNVNALLLGDSALYLCASSFGPDSSYGYTFGSGTRLTVV.

The chain employs TRBV5-1 and TRBJ2-1; D is ambiguous. The germline V and J ends were trimmed by 4 bases and 6 bases, with 8 bases remaining between them. Germline V gives CDR1 SGHRS, CDR2 YFSETQ. This CDR3 has 12 residues. The CDR3 DNA reads TGCGCCAGCAGCCAACCCTCCAATGAGCAGTTCTTC. It encodes CASSQPSNEQFF.

V usage is TRBV2 and J usage is TRBJ1-6; 11 bases fit TRBD1. With 6 bases clipped from V and 7 bases from J, the junction kept 5 bases outside the gene matches. This CDR3 comprises 15 residues. Germline V gene data show CDR1 as SNHLY and CDR2 as FYNNEI. This CDR3 is CASRVDRGRNSPLHF. CDR3 sequence (DNA): TGTGCCAGCAGAGTGGACAGGGGGCGAAATTCACCCCTCCACTTT. Filled out from reference TRBV2 and TRBJ1-6, the complete variable domain reads EPEVTQTPSHQVTQMGQEVILRCVPISNHLYFYWYRQILGQKVEFLVSFYNNEISEKSEIFDDQFSVERPDGSNFTLKIRSTKLEDSAMYFCASRVDRGRNSPLHFGNGTRLTVT.

The chain joins TRBV30 to TRBJ2-5; tentative D call: TRBD2 (7 bases). The V end was cut by 4 bases, the J end by 4 bases, with 13 bases between. The CDR3 runs 13 residues. The germline CDR1 and CDR2 sequences are GTSNPN and SVGIG (reference sequence). This CDR3 reads CAWNGGLGETQYF. The CDR3 DNA reads TGTGCCTGGAACGGGGGGCTCGGAGAGACCCAGTACTTC. The full variable domain, with the rest looked up from reference TRBV30 and TRBJ2-5, is SQTIHQWPATLVQPVGSPLSLECTVEGTSNPNLYWYRQAAGRGLQLLFYSVGIGQISSEVPQNLSASRPQDRQFILSSKKLLLSDSGFYLCAWNGGLGETQYFGPGTRLLVL.

The V gene is TRBV13, the J gene TRBJ1-2; 7 bases are a match to TRBD1. This CDR3 comprises 15 residues. The germline V gene has CDR1 PRHDT and CDR2 FYEKMQ (reference sequence). The V segment lost 5 bases and the J segment 0 bases; nucleotides outside the gene matches: 6. The CDR3 loop reads CASSQRDSTNYGYTF. The CDR3 DNA sequence: TGTGCCAGCAGCCAACGGGACAGTACTAACTATGGCTACACCTTC.

This clone was picked up a small number of times. V and J are TRBV5-4 and TRBJ2-3; no definite D call. V was shortened by 4 bases and J by 4 bases, with 13 bases between the two germline ends. Germline V gives CDR1 SGHNT, CDR2 YYREEE (reference sequence). The CDR3 spans 14 residues. The CDR3 protein is CASSLGVDADTQYF. In nucleotides, the CDR3 is TGTGCCAGCAGCCTCGGCGTCGACGCAGATACGCAGTATTTT.

The chain has TRBV9 and TRBJ2-1; 8 bases align to TRBD2. V was pared by 2 bases and J by 5 bases, with 9 bases of the junction left unmatched. Germline-derived CDR1 and CDR2 are SGDLS and YYNGEE. The CDR3 loop spans 16 amino acids. The CDR3 loop is CASSVRGTSKNNEQFF. DNA of the CDR3: TGTGCCAGCAGCGTTCGGGGGACTAGTAAGAACAATGAGCAGTTCTTC.

This clone has more than one count but fewer than ten. This sequence joins TRBV4-1 and TRBJ1-2; D may be TRBD1 (6 bases). Germline values: CDR1 MGHRA, CDR2 YSYEKL. Trimming took off 2 bases at V and 8 bases at J, with 24 bases between the two ends. The CDR3 is 17 amino acids. The CDR3 loop is CASSQSTKGGTEGGYTF. CDR3 bases: TGCGCCAGCAGCCAATCAACCAAAGGGGGGACGGAAGGCGGCTACACCTTC.

The chain has TRBV5-6 and TRBJ2-6; 10 bases match TRBD1. V dropped 6 bases and J dropped 12; count of bases not matched to a gene: 9. The CDR3 spans 14 residues. Germline V gene lookup returns CDR1 SGHDT and CDR2 YYEEEE. The CDR3 nucleotides are TGTGCCAGCAACAGCCGGGACAGGGGTGTCGTCCTGACTTTC. Encoded protein: CASNSRDRGVVLTF.

The chain joins TRBV10-3 to TRBJ2-2; perhaps TRBD1 as D (6 bases). V gave up 10 bases and J gave up 3 bases, with 9 bases separating them. Germline assignment: CDR1 ENHRY and CDR2 SYGVKD. The CDR3 is 12 amino acids. The CDR3 is CATWTDTGELFF. The DNA of the CDR3 is TGTGCCACCTGGACAGACACCGGGGAGCTGTTTTTT.

The J gene is TRBJ2-7, the V gene TRBV7-3; D tentatively reads TRBD1 or TRBD2 (5 bases each). Germline-derived CDR1 and CDR2 are SGHTA and FQGTGA. V dropped 2 bases and J dropped 0 bases, with 11 bases sitting between them. The CDR3 sequence is 15 residues long. The CDR3 here is CASSLGGNPSYEQYF. The CDR3 DNA reads as TGTGCCAGCAGCTTAGGGGGAAACCCCTCCTACGAGCAGTACTTC.

The CDR3 sequence: CASSPVVQETQYF. The CDR3 nucleotides read TGTGCCAGCAGCCCGGTAGTCCAAGAGACCCAGTACTTC. The gene calls are TRBV4-2 and TRBJ2-5; the D is unclear. Germline V CDR1 and CDR2: LGHNA, YNFKEQ. The CDR3 covers 13 residues. V shed 4 bases and J shed 1 base, with 7 bases lying between them.

This clone was counted between two and nine times. The gene calls are TRBV27 and TRBJ2-1; D uncertain. The germline CDR1 and CDR2 sequences are MNHEY and SMNVEV (reference sequence). CDR3 length: 16 amino acids. The V and J ends lost 5 bases and 5 bases respectively, with 19 bases between them. The CDR3 is CASSPWTGKVDNEQFF. The CDR3 DNA sequence: TGTGCCAGCAGTCCTTGGACCGGAAAGGTGGACAATGAGCAGTTCTTC.

The rearrangement joins TRBV7-9 to TRBJ1-2; D uncertain. The CDR3 spans 15 residues. V was pared by 3 bases and J by 4 bases, with 15 bases between. In germline, CDR1 is SEHNR, CDR2 FQNEAQ (reference sequence). The CDR3 coding sequence is TGTGCCAGCAGCTTTCACCAGACCCCGAGCTATGGCTACACCTTC. It specifies CASSFHQTPSYGYTF.